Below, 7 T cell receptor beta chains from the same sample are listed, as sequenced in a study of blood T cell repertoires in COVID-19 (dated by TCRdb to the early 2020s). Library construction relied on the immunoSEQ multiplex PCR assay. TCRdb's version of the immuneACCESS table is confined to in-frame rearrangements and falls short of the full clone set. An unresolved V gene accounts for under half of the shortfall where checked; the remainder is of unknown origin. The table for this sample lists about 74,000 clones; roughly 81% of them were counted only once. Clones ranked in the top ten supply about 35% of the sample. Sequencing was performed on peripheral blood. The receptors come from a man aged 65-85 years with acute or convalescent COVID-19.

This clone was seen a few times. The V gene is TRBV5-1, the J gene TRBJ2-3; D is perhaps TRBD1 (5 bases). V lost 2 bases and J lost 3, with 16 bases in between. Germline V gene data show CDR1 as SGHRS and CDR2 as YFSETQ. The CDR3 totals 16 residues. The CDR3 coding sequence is TGCGCCAGCAGCTTCCAGTCAGGGTTAACGACAGATACGCAGTATTTT. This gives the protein CASSFQSGLTTDTQYF.

CDR3 amino acids: CASSYSTESEQFF. CDR3 DNA: TGTGCCAGCAGTTACTCAACTGAAAGTGAGCAGTTCTTC. The V and J genes are TRBV6-5 and TRBJ2-1; D is unclear. Trimming stripped 0 bases from V and 9 bases from J, with 9 bases between. The V gene's germline CDR1 is MNHEY and CDR2 SVGAGI. The CDR3 extends over 13 amino acids.

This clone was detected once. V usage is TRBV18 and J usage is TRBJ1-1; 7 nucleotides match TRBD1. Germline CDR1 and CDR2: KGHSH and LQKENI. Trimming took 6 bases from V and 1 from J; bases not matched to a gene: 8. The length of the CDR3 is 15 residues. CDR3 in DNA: TGTGCCAGCTCGGAGTCGACAGGGAAGAACACTGAAGCTTTCTTT. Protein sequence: CASSESTGKNTEAFF.

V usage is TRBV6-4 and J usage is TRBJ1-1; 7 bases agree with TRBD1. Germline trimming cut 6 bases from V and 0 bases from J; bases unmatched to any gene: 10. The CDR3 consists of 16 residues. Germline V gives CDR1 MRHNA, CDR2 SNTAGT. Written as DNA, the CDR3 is TGTGCCAGCAGCCCCCAGGGGGGCAGCCTGAACACTGAAGCTTTCTTT. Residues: CASSPQGGSLNTEAFF.

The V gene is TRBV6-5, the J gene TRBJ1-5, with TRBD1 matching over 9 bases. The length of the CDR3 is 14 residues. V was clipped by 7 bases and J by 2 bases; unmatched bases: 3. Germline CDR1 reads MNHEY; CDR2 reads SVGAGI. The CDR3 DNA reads TGTGCCAGCATAGGGGACAGGGGCAATCAGCCCCAGCATTTT. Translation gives CASIGDRGNQPQHF.

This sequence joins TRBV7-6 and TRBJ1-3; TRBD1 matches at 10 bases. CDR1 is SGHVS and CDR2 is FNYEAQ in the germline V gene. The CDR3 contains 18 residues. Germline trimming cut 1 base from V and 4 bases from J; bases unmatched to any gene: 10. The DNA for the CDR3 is TGTGCCAGCAGCTTAGGATCGGGACAGGGGATCTACGGAAACACCATATATTTT. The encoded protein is CASSLGSGQGIYGNTIYF.

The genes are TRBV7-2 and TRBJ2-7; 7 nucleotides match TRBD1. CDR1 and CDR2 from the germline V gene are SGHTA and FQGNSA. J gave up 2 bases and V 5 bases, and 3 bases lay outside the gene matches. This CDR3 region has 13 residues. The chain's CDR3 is CASSRGTAYEQYF. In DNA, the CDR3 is TGTGCCAGCAGCCGAGGGACAGCCTACGAGCAGTACTTC.